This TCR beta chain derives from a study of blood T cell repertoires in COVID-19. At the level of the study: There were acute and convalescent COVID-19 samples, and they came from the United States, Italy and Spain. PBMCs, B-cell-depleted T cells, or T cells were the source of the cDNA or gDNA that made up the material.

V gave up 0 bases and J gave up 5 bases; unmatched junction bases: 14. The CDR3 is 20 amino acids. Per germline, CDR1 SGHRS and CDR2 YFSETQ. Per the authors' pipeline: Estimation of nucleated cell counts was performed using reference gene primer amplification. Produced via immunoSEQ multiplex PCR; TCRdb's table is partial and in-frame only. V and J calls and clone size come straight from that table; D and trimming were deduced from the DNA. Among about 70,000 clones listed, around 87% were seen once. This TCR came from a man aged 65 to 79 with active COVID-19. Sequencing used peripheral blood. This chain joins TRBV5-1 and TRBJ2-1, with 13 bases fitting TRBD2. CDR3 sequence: CASSLGDSRLAGGPNNEQFF. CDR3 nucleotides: TGCGCCAGCAGCTTGGGGGACAGCAGACTAGCGGGAGGCCCCAACAATGAGCAGTTCTTC.